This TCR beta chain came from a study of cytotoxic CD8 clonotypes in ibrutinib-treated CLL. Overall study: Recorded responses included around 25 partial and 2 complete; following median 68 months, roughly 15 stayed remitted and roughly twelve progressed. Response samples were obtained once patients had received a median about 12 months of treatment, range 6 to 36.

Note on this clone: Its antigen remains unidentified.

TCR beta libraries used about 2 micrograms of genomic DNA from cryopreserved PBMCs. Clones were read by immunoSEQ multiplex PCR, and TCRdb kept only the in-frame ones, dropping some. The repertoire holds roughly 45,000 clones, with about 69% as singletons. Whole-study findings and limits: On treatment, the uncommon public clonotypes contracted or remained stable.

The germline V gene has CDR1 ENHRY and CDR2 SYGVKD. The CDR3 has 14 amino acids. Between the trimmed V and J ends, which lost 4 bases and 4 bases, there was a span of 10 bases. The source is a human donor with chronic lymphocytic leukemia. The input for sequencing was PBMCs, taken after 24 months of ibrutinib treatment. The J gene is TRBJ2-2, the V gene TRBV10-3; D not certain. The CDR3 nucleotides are TGTGCCATCAGTGTAAGAGACCTCACCGGGGAGCTGTTTTTT. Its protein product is CAISVRDLTGELFF.